The subject of this entry is one T cell receptor beta chain. In Cohort 3, a recovered donor had either two negative PCRs, clearance, or symptom resolution. TCRdb's copy holds only in-frame clones and misses some; the assay was immunoSEQ multiplex PCR. The sample lists roughly 250,000 clones; 88% were seen once. This sample was taken from a study of blood T cell repertoires in COVID-19. Study-level background: Spain, Italy and the United States supplied samples that represented acute and convalescent COVID-19.

Per the germline V gene, CDR1 is LGHNT and CDR2 is FRNRAP. CDR3 length equals 14 residues. V shed 6 bases, J shed 8 bases, and the junction held 7 bases outside the gene matches. Sequencing was performed on PBMCs or T cells enriched from blood (not recorded which). The gene calls are TRBV12-5 and TRBJ2-1; 10 bases align to TRBD1. The TCR was taken from a woman between 50 and 59 years old who had recovered from COVID-19. The CDR3 DNA is TGTGCTAGTGGCAAGGGACAGGGGACGGATGAGCAGTTCTTC. Protein: CASGKGQGTDEQFF.